Below, 21 T cell receptor beta chains from the same sample are listed, as sequenced in a study of shared clonotypes between healthy human individuals. Generated by immunoSEQ multiplex PCR, the TCRdb table keeps only in-frame clones and is missing some. The table records fewer than 200,000 clones, about 93% of them present only once. The sequenced sample was naive CD4+ T cells sorted from blood. As for subset: CD45RA+ positively selected. These receptors were collected from a woman aged 25 to 39 in good health.

This rearrangement joins TRBV2 to TRBJ2-6, with TRBD1 as a possible D gene (5 bases). The CDR3 spans 18 residues. Germline V gene lookup returns CDR1 SNHLY and CDR2 FYNNEI. The V end lost 1 base, the J end lost 0 bases, and 13 bases lay between the germline ends. DNA of the CDR3: TGTGCCAGCAGTGAAGAGAAAGACAGCTTCTCTGGGGCCAACGTCCTGACTTTC. It is translated as CASSEEKDSFSGANVLTF.

The V and J genes are TRBV7-2 and TRBJ2-7, with a possible D match to TRBD2 (6 bases). V was trimmed by 1 base and J by 3 bases, leaving 16 bases between them. The germline CDR1 and CDR2 sequences are SGHTA and FQGNSA. This CDR3 has 16 amino acids. In DNA form, the CDR3 reads TGTGCCAGCAGCTTAGGCGGGACTCTGAGAGGCTACGAGCAGTACTTC. Amino acid sequence: CASSLGGTLRGYEQYF.

The chain couples TRBV5-6 to TRBJ1-5; perhaps TRBD1 as D (5 bases). V lost 7 bases and J 0 bases, leaving 17 bases between the germline ends. The V gene's germline CDR1 is SGHDT and CDR2 YYEEEE. The CDR3 covers 16 residues. CDR3 protein: CASSRMGEISNQPQHF. The CDR3 DNA is TGTGCCAGCTCCCGTATGGGGGAGATTAGCAATCAGCCCCAGCATTTT.

The V gene is TRBV30, the J gene TRBJ1-4; 12 bases line up with TRBD1. The CDR3 covers 17 residues. V lost 4 bases to trimming and J lost 2 bases; unmatched junction nucleotides: 8. Germline V CDR1 and CDR2: GTSNPN, SVGIG (reference sequence). DNA for the CDR3: TGTGCCTGGACCCATAGGGACAGGGGGCTTACTAATGAAAAACTGTTTTTT. This translates into CAWTHRDRGLTNEKLFF.

DNA of the CDR3: TGTGCCAGCAGTTTCGGCGGGAATCAGCCCCAGCATTTT. It translates to CASSFGGNQPQHF. The chain recombines TRBV27 with TRBJ1-5, with D hard to call. Trimming left V 3 bases short and J 4 bases short, with 7 bases between. CDR3 length: 13 amino acids. The germline V gene encodes CDR1 MNHEY and CDR2 SMNVEV (reference sequence).

The chain combines TRBV28 with TRBJ2-7; D unclear. This CDR3 spans 16 amino acids. The V gene lost 6 bases and the J gene lost 3 bases, with 21 bases spanning the gap. Per the germline V gene, CDR1 is MDHEN and CDR2 is SYDVKM. Here the CDR3 reads CASRDYGSGINYEQYF. CDR3 DNA sequence: TGTGCCAGCAGGGATTACGGGTCCGGAATCAACTACGAGCAGTACTTC.

The chain is built from TRBV19 and TRBJ2-7; either TRBD1 or TRBD2 may supply D (5 bases each). Germline CDR1 LNHDA, CDR2 SQIVND (reference sequence). Trimming shortened V by 5 bases and J by 6 bases, and 20 bases separated the two germline ends. The CDR3 spans 15 residues. Written as DNA, the CDR3 is TGTGCCAGTAGTTCCCAGGTGGGGGTCGGCTCCGAGCAGTACTTC. The encoded protein is CASSSQVGVGSEQYF.

The chain couples TRBV2 to TRBJ2-1; 7 nucleotides align to TRBD2. Germline CDR1 and CDR2: SNHLY and FYNNEI. The CDR3 loop spans 14 amino acids. V lost 4 bases and J lost 2; bases outside the gene matches: 2. DNA for the CDR3: TGTGCCAGCAGTGTAGCGGGCACCTACAATGAGCAGTTCTTC. It specifies CASSVAGTYNEQFF.

Written as DNA, the CDR3 is TGTGCCAGCAGCTTGGAGGGGTGGCAGCAAGAGACCCAGTACTTC. Its protein product is CASSLEGWQQETQYF. The chain joins TRBV5-8 to TRBJ2-5, with a possible D match to TRBD1 (5 bases). Deletions cut 0 bases from V and 2 bases from J, with 11 bases between. Germline-derived CDR1 and CDR2 are SGHTS and YDEGEE. The CDR3 runs 15 residues.

This rearrangement joins TRBV27 to TRBJ2-7, with D perhaps TRBD1 (6 bases). Germline-derived CDR1 and CDR2 are MNHEY and SMNVEV (reference sequence). This CDR3 region has 14 residues. V gave up 6 bases and J gave up 1 base, with 13 bases separating them. The DNA of the CDR3 is TGTGCCAGCAGAAAAAGAGGACAGTCCTACGAGCAGTACTTC. It yields the protein CASRKRGQSYEQYF.

The chain combines TRBV5-6 with TRBJ1-1; 7 nucleotides align to TRBD1. V was clipped by 1 base and J by 2 bases; unmatched bases: 5. Germline lookup yields CDR1 SGHDT and CDR2 YYEEEE. The CDR3 runs to 15 residues. Here the CDR3 DNA reads TGTGCCAGCAGCTTGTACAGGGGCGCAAACACTGAAGCTTTCTTT. Protein sequence: CASSLYRGANTEAFF.

This chain uses TRBV7-2 with TRBJ2-7; the match to TRBD1 covers 7 bases. CDR1 is SGHTA, CDR2 FQGNSA, per germline. After removal of 5 bases from V and 1 base from J, the junction contained 5 bases not matched to a gene. There are 14 residues in the CDR3. The CDR3 region has the DNA TGTGCCAGCAGCCCCCGGGACAGATCCTACGAGCAGTACTTC. Translated, it gives CASSPRDRSYEQYF.

J is TRBJ1-5 and V is TRBV28, with 9 bases aligning to TRBD1. This CDR3 is 14 amino acids long. J was trimmed by 5 bases and V by 3 bases; bases with no gene match: 2. Germline V CDR1 and CDR2: MDHEN, SYDVKM. The CDR3 nucleotides are TGTGCCAGCAGTTTGCGACAGGGGGATCAGCCCCAGCATTTT. Encoded protein: CASSLRQGDQPQHF.

The chain links TRBV14 to TRBJ1-2; D may be TRBD1 (5 bases). The CDR3 sequence is 12 residues long. In germline, CDR1 is SGHDN, CDR2 FVKESK. Trimming removed 2 bases at V and 6 bases at J, with 7 bases between. CDR3 residues: CASSQQGHGYTF. In nucleotides, the CDR3 is TGTGCCAGCAGCCAACAGGGACATGGCTACACCTTC.

The J gene is TRBJ1-1, the V gene TRBV6-4; 9 nucleotides line up with TRBD1. The CDR3 has 16 residues. The junction had 9 bases not matched to a gene; V was cut back by 0 bases and J by 7 bases. Germline-derived CDR1 and CDR2 are MRHNA and SNTAGT. CDR3 sequence (DNA): TGTGCCAGCAGTGACTCGAGCACGGGACAGGGTCATGAAGCTTTCTTT. Amino acid sequence: CASSDSSTGQGHEAFF.

Turning to this clone: The same CDR3 arises from other DNA sequences in this sample as well. The V and J genes are TRBV19 and TRBJ1-1; tentative D call: TRBD1 (5 bases). V lost 6 bases and J 0 bases, leaving 11 bases between the germline ends. The CDR3 has 14 amino acids. CDR1 and CDR2 (germline): LNHDA, SQIVND (reference sequence). The CDR3 DNA reads TGTGCCAGTAGCCCAACAGGACTGAACACTGAAGCTTTCTTT. This encodes CASSPTGLNTEAFF.

The gene calls are TRBV5-1 and TRBJ2-1; no reliable D call. The CDR3 runs to 13 residues. In germline, CDR1 is SGHRS, CDR2 YFSETQ. V was clipped by 2 bases and J by 6 bases, with 9 bases between them. The CDR3 coding sequence is TGCGCCAGCAGCTTAGGGCAGGTCAATGAGCAGTTCTTC. This translates into CASSLGQVNEQFF. The whole variable domain, filled in from reference TRBV5-1 and TRBJ2-1, reads KAGVTQTPRYLIKTRGQQVTLSCSPISGHRSVSWYQQTPGQGLQFLFEYFSETQRNKGNFPGRFSGRQFSNSRSEMNVSTLELGDSALYLCASSLGQVNEQFFGPGTRLTVL.

The chain carries TRBV14 and TRBJ1-1, with 7 bases fitting TRBD1. Looked up from germline, CDR1 is SGHDN and CDR2 is FVKESK. V lost 0 bases, J lost 4 bases, and 11 bases stayed unmatched. The CDR3 consists of 17 residues. The CDR3 spells CASSQEKNDRVITEAFF. As DNA, the CDR3 is TGTGCCAGCAGCCAAGAGAAGAATGACAGGGTTATCACTGAAGCTTTCTTT.

The rearrangement joins TRBV5-5 to TRBJ2-7; TRBD2 agrees at 8 bases. This CDR3 contains 14 residues. The V gene end was trimmed by 4 bases and the J gene end by 5 bases; junction bases not matched to a gene: 8. Germline CDR1 SGHKS, CDR2 YYEKEE (reference sequence). The CDR3 sequence: CASSRVAGRDEQYF. CDR3 DNA: TGTGCCAGCAGCCGAGTAGCGGGACGCGACGAGCAGTACTTC. The whole variable domain, filled in from reference TRBV5-5 and TRBJ2-7, reads DAGVTQSPTHLIKTRGQQVTLRCSPISGHKSVSWYQQVLGQGPQFIFQYYEKEERGRGNFPDRFSARQFPNYSSELNVNALLLGDSALYLCASSRVAGRDEQYFGPGTRLTVT.

This clone was counted only a few times. The chain combines TRBV6-5 with TRBJ2-7; perhaps TRBD1 as D (5 bases). Trimming pared 5 bases from V and 5 bases from J, leaving 16 bases between. The CDR3 runs to 14 residues. The germline V gene encodes CDR1 MNHEY and CDR2 SVGAGI. The CDR3 nucleotides are TGTGCCAGCAGTCCGGCCCCAGGGCGGAACGAGCAGTACTTC. Translation: CASSPAPGRNEQYF.

This rearrangement joins TRBV5-1 to TRBJ2-7; 11 bases map to TRBD2. V shed 3 bases, J shed 1 base, and the junction held 6 bases outside the gene matches. The germline gives CDR1 SGHRS, CDR2 YFSETQ. CDR3 size: 16 residues. CDR3 in amino acids: CASSSRLAGPSYEQYF. The CDR3 coding sequence is TGCGCCAGCAGCTCCAGACTAGCGGGACCTTCCTACGAGCAGTACTTC. The whole variable domain, filled in from reference TRBV5-1 and TRBJ2-7, reads KAGVTQTPRYLIKTRGQQVTLSCSPISGHRSVSWYQQTPGQGLQFLFEYFSETQRNKGNFPGRFSGRQFSNSRSEMNVSTLELGDSALYLCASSSRLAGPSYEQYFGPGTRLTVT.